This TCR beta chain was sequenced for a study of cytomegalovirus exposure and HLA in healthy donors. Researchers ran the PCR with 60 Vbeta and 13 Jbeta primers. TCRdb keeps only in-frame clones here, not all; method: immunoSEQ multiplex PCR. This repertoire shows 110,000 or so clones, roughly 80% found once; its top ten account for almost 5%. This CDR3 region has 14 residues. Trimming took 4 bases from V and 7 from J; bases not matched to a gene: 7. Germline V gene lookup returns CDR1 SGHRS and CDR2 YFSETQ. Sequenced sample: PBMCs. This receptor was taken from a man aged 50-60 years in good health and CMV-seropositive. The chain recombines TRBV5-1 with TRBJ2-5; 10 bases are shared with TRBD1. The chain's CDR3 is CASSVDRGRVTQYF. CDR3 DNA: TGCGCCAGCAGCGTAGACAGGGGGCGGGTGACCCAGTACTTC.